This T cell receptor (beta chain) was profiled in a study of response to subunit inactivated influenza vaccine listed by TCRdb under 2018. Regarding the research as a whole: To follow how T cells responded to a trivalent subunit inactivated influenza vaccine, the researchers relied on deep quantitative profiling of the T cell receptor repertoire.

Results and caveats for the whole study, not just this receptor: The authors suggested that each seasonal influenza vaccination may recruit only a limited number of new T cells.

The library came from RT-PCR. Instrument on record: Illumina HiSeq 2500. TCRdb handled the public reads itself, with Q25 trimming in fastp and clone calling in MiXCR, and kept productive beta chains. Every entry covers one CDR3 protein and lists the most common genes and DNA from its rows. The sample table shows about 540,000 distinct CDR3 sequences, and less than 25% are seen once. The ten largest clones take up under 3.5% of the sample. The table lists this clonotype with many counts. The specificity of this receptor is unknown. No much larger clone is present one base from it, and per-base qualities are unavailable. The same specimen was also included in a second study, on T cells expressing NK-cell markers. Per the second study: TCR beta cDNA libraries were made by 5'RACE template switching that added a universal primer site and unique molecular identifiers. In sorted CD3+CD56+NKG2C+, CD3+CD56+NKG2C- and CD3+CD56-NKG2C+ T-cell subsets from 7 or 8 donors, TCR beta-chain repertoires were profiled. Among the eight sequenced donors, only one was HCMV-seronegative, while the other seven were HCMV-seropositive. To restrict sorting to alphabetaTCR-expressing T cells, an anti-gammadeltaTCR antibody was added in several experiments. In five to seven donors, the dominant CD3+CD56+NKG2C+ clonotypes were found to rank among the top 10 CD8+ clonotypes and to make up about 1.0-7.5% of CD8+ T cells. Those dominant clonotypes were again the most abundant among CD3+CD56-NKG2C+ cells in a handful of donors, at about 28.3-60.1%. Whether the expanded NKG2C-expressing T cell clones were specific for HCMV antigens was left unclear. All eight donors whose samples were sequenced were randomly selected healthy volunteers, three of them men and five women. To determine HCMV serostatus, a commercial ELISA kit was used to detect HCMV-specific IgG in serum. Peripheral blood mononuclear cells were isolated from blood by Ficoll density gradient centrifugation. Magnetic immunoseparation with Miltenyi isolation kits was used to isolate CD4+ and CD8+ T cells from PBMC. cDNA synthesis was primed from the TCR beta constant segment, followed by two successive PCR amplification steps. Sequencing of the libraries produced 2 x 150 bp reads on Illumina HiSeq 2000/2500, MiSeq or NextSeq. Reads were demultiplexed and grouped by UMI with MIGEC, and clonotypes were assembled and quantified with MiTCR. To exclude erroneous sequences, only TCR cDNA sequences supported by at least two reads were retained. The tcR package was used for downstream repertoire analysis, and clonotypes were matched across fractions by CDR3 nucleotide sequence plus V segment. VDJmatch was used to annotate antigen specificity against VDJdb, with one amino acid substitution in CDR3 permitted.

The clonotype was recovered from a man in his fifties who received an inactivated influenza vaccine. Donor details come from another sample of the same person, matched by shared clones. The sequencing used CD4+ T cells sorted from PBMCs, collected roughly 12 days after vaccination.

The sequenced DNA: TGTGCCAGCAGTTTGGCCCGCGGGGGAGAGACCCAGTACTTC. The encoded protein is CASSLARGGETQYF. This sequence uses TRBV12-3 or TRBV12-4 and TRBJ2-5; TRBD2 fits 7 bases in the junction. Germline trimming: 3 bases from V, 4 bases from J; junction bases outside gene matches: 5. Taken from cysteine to phenylalanine, the CDR3 has 14 residues. The only DNA kept is the CDR3, 42 bases in frame from the first base.